These 23 T cell receptor beta chains were all obtained from the same sample, sequenced in a study of blood T cell repertoires in COVID-19. The method was immunoSEQ multiplex PCR; TCRdb's version includes in-frame clones alone and lacks a portion of them. The sample has 150,000 to 200,000 clones, 80% to 90% seen once. The sequencing input was peripheral blood. Source of these receptors: a man in his fifties or sixties with acute or convalescent COVID-19.

The CDR3 is CASSRGGYGYTF. CDR3 nucleotides: TGTGCCAGCTCGCGGGGCGGCTATGGCTACACCTTC. This sequence joins TRBV18 and TRBJ1-2, with D perhaps matching TRBD1 (5 bases). The V end lost 6 bases, the J end lost 4 bases, and 9 bases lay between the germline ends. CDR3 size: 12 residues. Looked up from germline, CDR1 is KGHSH and CDR2 is LQKENI.

The chain is built from TRBV6-6 and TRBJ1-6, with 9 positions matching TRBD1. The germline V gene encodes CDR1 MNHNY and CDR2 SVGAGI (reference sequence). The trim removed 6 bases at V and 7 bases at J, leaving 1 base unmatched. The CDR3 has 13 residues. In DNA, the CDR3 is TGTGCCAGCAGCGGACAGGGGAATTCACCCCTCCACTTT. It specifies CASSGQGNSPLHF.

The chain links TRBV11-2 to TRBJ2-3; TRBD1 matches 9 bases. The CDR3 covers 15 residues. From germline, CDR1 is SGHAT and CDR2 FQNNGV. The V gene end was trimmed by 1 base and the J gene end by 6 bases; junction bases not matched to a gene: 5. CDR3 in DNA: TGTGCCAGCAGCTTAGCACTGGACAGGGGTGATACGCAGTATTTT. Protein: CASSLALDRGDTQYF.

The chain couples TRBV7-8 to TRBJ1-5; D remains ambiguous. CDR1 and CDR2 from the germline V gene are SGHVS and FQNEAQ. V lost 1 base to trimming and J lost 5 bases, with 9 bases between them. The CDR3 runs 14 residues. The CDR3 DNA follows: TGTGCCAGCAGCTTAGAGACATCTTATCAGCCCCAGCATTTT. Amino acids: CASSLETSYQPQHF.

The rearrangement joins TRBV6-5 to TRBJ1-5; 10 bases are a match to TRBD1. The germline V gene encodes CDR1 MNHEY and CDR2 SVGAGI. V was clipped by 6 bases and J by 11 bases; unmatched bases: 10. The CDR3 has 14 amino acids. The chain's CDR3 is CASRNPGQGIAQHF. CDR3 in DNA: TGTGCCAGCAGGAACCCGGGACAGGGGATCGCCCAGCATTTT.

The rearrangement joins TRBV11-1 to TRBJ2-3, with TRBD2 identical over 9 bases. CDR1 and CDR2 (germline): SGHAT, FQDESV (reference sequence). This CDR3 has 15 residues. V lost 1 base and J lost 5; bases outside the gene matches: 4. As DNA, the CDR3 is TGTGCCAGCAGCTTAGGGACTAGCGCGGAAGATACGCAGTATTTT. Translation gives CASSLGTSAEDTQYF. Complete variable domain (other parts from reference TRBV11-1 and TRBJ2-3): EAEVAQSPRYKITEKSQAVAFWCDPISGHATLYWYRQILGQGPELLVQFQDESVVDDSQLPKDRFSAERLKGVDSTLKIQPAELGDSAMYLCASSLGTSAEDTQYFGPGTRLTVL.

This clone was seen a handful of times. V and J are TRBV5-1 and TRBJ2-3; 7 nucleotides agree with TRBD2. Per the germline V gene, CDR1 is SGHRS and CDR2 is YFSETQ. The V gene end was trimmed by 4 bases and the J gene end by 2 bases; junction bases not matched to a gene: 16. This CDR3 contains 18 residues. CDR3 DNA sequence: TGCGCCAGCAGCCACGGGCTAGCGGAGGGGTGGGTCACAGATACGCAGTATTTT. This codes for CASSHGLAEGWVTDTQYF. Combining the CDR3 with reference TRBV5-1 and TRBJ2-3 gives the whole variable domain KAGVTQTPRYLIKTRGQQVTLSCSPISGHRSVSWYQQTPGQGLQFLFEYFSETQRNKGNFPGRFSGRQFSNSRSEMNVSTLELGDSALYLCASSHGLAEGWVTDTQYFGPGTRLTVL.

The V gene is TRBV2, the J gene TRBJ2-6, with D possibly matching TRBD2 (6 bases). CDR3 length equals 16 residues. Germline V gene sequence: CDR1 SNHLY, CDR2 FYNNEI. Trimming cost V 5 bases and J 0 bases, with 11 bases left between them. The CDR3 here is CASSLGGLSGANVLTF. DNA of the CDR3: TGTGCCAGCAGTCTCGGGGGTCTCTCTGGGGCCAACGTCCTGACTTTC.

J is TRBJ2-3 and V is TRBV28, with D possibly being TRBD2 (5 bases). The ends were cut back, 7 bases at V and 4 bases at J, with 15 bases in the middle. In germline, CDR1 is MDHEN, CDR2 SYDVKM. The CDR3 runs 14 residues. CDR3 coding DNA: TGTGCCAGCATGGGGTACCGAGGGTCAGATACGCAGTATTTT. Protein product: CASMGYRGSDTQYF.

This clone is a singleton in its sample. The genes are TRBV5-1 and TRBJ2-2, with TRBD1 matching over 8 bases. CDR1 is SGHRS and CDR2 is YFSETQ in the germline V gene. The CDR3 consists of 14 residues. J was trimmed by 1 base and V by 7 bases; bases with no gene match: 3. The CDR3 here is CASLGTGNTGELFF. For the CDR3, the DNA is TGCGCCAGCCTCGGGACAGGGAACACCGGGGAGCTGTTTTTT.

CDR3 residues: CASRTGGGKTQYF. The CDR3, as DNA: TGTGCCAGCAGGACAGGGGGCGGAAAGACCCAGTACTTC. The J gene is TRBJ2-5, the V gene TRBV19; 11 nucleotides match TRBD1. In germline, CDR1 is LNHDA, CDR2 SQIVND (reference sequence). After removal of 9 bases from V and 6 bases from J, the junction contained 6 bases not matched to a gene. The CDR3 runs to 13 residues.

This clone appeared a single time. The chain joins TRBV7-9 to TRBJ1-1, with a possible D match to TRBD1 (6 bases). This CDR3 spans 14 amino acids. V was trimmed by 4 bases and J by 1 base, leaving 10 bases between them. Germline V gene data show CDR1 as SEHNR and CDR2 as FQNEAQ (reference sequence). The CDR3 nucleotides are TGTGCCAGCAGCTCGTCGGACAGGAACACTGAAGCTTTCTTT. Amino acids: CASSSSDRNTEAFF.

The chain carries TRBV19 and TRBJ2-1; D gene unclear. Germline-derived CDR1 and CDR2 are LNHDA and SQIVND (reference sequence). V was shortened by 3 bases and J by 4 bases, with 7 bases between the two germline ends. The CDR3 runs 13 residues. The CDR3: CASSMSLYNEQFF. The CDR3 region has the DNA TGTGCCAGTAGTATGAGTCTGTACAATGAGCAGTTCTTC.

The gene calls are TRBV9 and TRBJ2-1, with 11 bases matching TRBD1. The CDR3 sequence is 17 residues long. J lost 3 bases, V lost 0 bases, and 5 bases had no gene match. Germline CDR1 is SGDLS and CDR2 is YYNGEE. The CDR3 nucleotides read TGTGCCAGCAGCGTAGGGGACAGGGGGGGCCTCTACAATGAGCAGTTCTTC. Translating gives CASSVGDRGGLYNEQFF.

This clone has a single count. V is TRBV5-1 and J is TRBJ2-1, with TRBD1 as a possible D gene (6 bases). Germline CDR1 is SGHRS and CDR2 is YFSETQ. V was clipped by 10 bases and J by 3 bases, with 11 bases between them. The CDR3 has 12 residues. As DNA, the CDR3 is TGCGCCCGCCGGGACAACTACAATGAGCAGTTCTTC. It translates to CARRDNYNEQFF.

The chain has TRBV28 and TRBJ1-2; D is unresolved. Germline CDR1 is MDHEN and CDR2 is SYDVKM. V lost 3 bases and J lost 4, with 12 bases in between. CDR3 size: 14 residues. The CDR3 is CASSFRTDVYGYTF. The CDR3 DNA follows: TGTGCCAGCAGTTTTCGAACAGATGTCTATGGCTACACCTTC.

The chain links TRBV30 to TRBJ1-2; the D gene is possibly TRBD1 (6 bases). The germline gives CDR1 GTSNPN, CDR2 SVGIG (reference sequence). V lost 3 bases and J lost 9, with 20 bases in between. The CDR3 covers 14 residues. The CDR3 bases are TGTGCCTGGAGGGCGCAACAGGGAGTTGGTAGCTACACCTTC. Protein: CAWRAQQGVGSYTF.

The chain couples TRBV27 to TRBJ1-1; no definite D call. The CDR3 is made up of 14 amino acids. In germline, CDR1 is MNHEY, CDR2 SMNVEV (reference sequence). V lost 7 bases and J 2 bases, leaving 14 bases between the germline ends. Written as DNA, the CDR3 is TGTGCCAGCATCGAGCGGGCGGGAAACACTGAAGCTTTCTTT. Amino acid sequence: CASIERAGNTEAFF.

The V and J genes are TRBV2 and TRBJ1-5; TRBD1 is a possible D gene (6 bases). CDR1 and CDR2 from the germline V gene are SNHLY and FYNNEI. V lost 4 bases to trimming and J lost 6 bases, with 10 bases between them. This CDR3 has 13 residues. The CDR3 DNA is TGTGCCAGCAGTGCAGGGGAGGGTCAGCCCCAGCATTTT. Amino acids: CASSAGEGQPQHF.

V usage is TRBV5-1 and J usage is TRBJ2-7; D perhaps matches TRBD1 (5 bases). The germline V and J ends were trimmed by 0 bases and 3 bases, with 13 bases remaining between them. Germline CDR1 and CDR2: SGHRS and YFSETQ. The CDR3 has 15 residues. The CDR3 nucleotides read TGCGCCAGCAGCTTGGTTATGGGGCCCCTCTACGAGCAGTACTTC. It is translated as CASSLVMGPLYEQYF.

J is TRBJ1-3 and V is TRBV28; TRBD1 is a possible D gene (6 bases). Per the germline V gene, CDR1 is MDHEN and CDR2 is SYDVKM. Trimming cost V 5 bases and J 2 bases, with 13 bases left between them. This CDR3 has 15 residues. Written as DNA, the CDR3 is TGTGCCAGCAGTCTACCTACAGGGACTGGAAACACCATATATTTT. Translated: CASSLPTGTGNTIYF.

This chain links TRBV3-1 (or the pseudogene TRBV3-2) with TRBJ1-2, with D possibly being TRBD1 (5 bases). Per the germline V gene, CDR1 is LGHDT and CDR2 is YNNKEL (reference sequence). Trimming took 0 bases from V and 3 from J, leaving 11 bases between them. This CDR3 has 15 residues. The CDR3 protein is CASSQDAGKDYGYTF. The CDR3 DNA is TGTGCCAGCAGCCAAGATGCAGGGAAGGACTATGGCTACACCTTC.

The chain recombines TRBV27 with TRBJ2-6; D unresolved. Deletions cut 5 bases from V and 5 bases from J, with 10 bases between. The CDR3 spans 14 residues. The V gene's germline CDR1 is MNHEY and CDR2 SMNVEV (reference sequence). Here the CDR3 reads CASSLLRRANVLTF. CDR3 DNA: TGTGCCAGCAGTCTCCTCAGGCGGGCCAACGTCCTGACTTTC. The variable domain in full, with the rest retrieved from reference TRBV27 and TRBJ2-6, is EAQVTQNPRYLITVTGKKLTVTCSQNMNHEYMSWYRQDPGLGLRQIYYSMNVEVTDKGDVPEGYKVSRKEKRNFPLILESPSPNQTSLYFCASSLLRRANVLTFGAGSRLTVL.